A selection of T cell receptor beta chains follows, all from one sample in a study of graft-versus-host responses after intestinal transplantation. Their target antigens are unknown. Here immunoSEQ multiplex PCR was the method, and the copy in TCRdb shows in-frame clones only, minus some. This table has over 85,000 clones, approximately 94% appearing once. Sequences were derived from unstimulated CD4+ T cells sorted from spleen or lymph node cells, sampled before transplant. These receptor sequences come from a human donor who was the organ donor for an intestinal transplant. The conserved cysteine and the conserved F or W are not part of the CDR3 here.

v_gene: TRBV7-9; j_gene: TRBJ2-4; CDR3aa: ASSHDSVRRDIQY
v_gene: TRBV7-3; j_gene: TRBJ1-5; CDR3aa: ASSVRRGQPQH
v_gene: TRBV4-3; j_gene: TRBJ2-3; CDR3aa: ASSWGQGATDTQY
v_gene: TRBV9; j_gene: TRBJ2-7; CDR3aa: ASSVGSAGDYEQY
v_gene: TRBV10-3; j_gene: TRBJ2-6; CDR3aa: AITRGTGANVLT
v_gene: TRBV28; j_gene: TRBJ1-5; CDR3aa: ASSPTGTQPQH
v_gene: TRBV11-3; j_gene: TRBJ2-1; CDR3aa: ASSFLPGQGFDEQF
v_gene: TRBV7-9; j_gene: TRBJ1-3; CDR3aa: ASSQRGPNSGNTIY
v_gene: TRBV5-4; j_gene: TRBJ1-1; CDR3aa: ASSERENTEAF
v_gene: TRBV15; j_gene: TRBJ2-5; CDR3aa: ATSRVPGQGKETQY
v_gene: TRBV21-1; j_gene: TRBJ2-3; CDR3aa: ASRYRRAGHTDTQY
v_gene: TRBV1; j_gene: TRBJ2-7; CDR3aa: TSSQDVAGGHEQY
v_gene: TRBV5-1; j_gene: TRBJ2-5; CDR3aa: ASSLGTGGRWVGETQY
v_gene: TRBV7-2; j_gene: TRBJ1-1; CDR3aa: ASSPSGGGGAF
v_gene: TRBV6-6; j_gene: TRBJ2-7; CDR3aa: ASSYTRGGYEQY
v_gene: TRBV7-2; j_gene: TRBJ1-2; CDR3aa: ASSLTGTRGYT
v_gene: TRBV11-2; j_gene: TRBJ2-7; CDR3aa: ASSLSITLTDSYEQY